Listed below are T cell receptor beta chains from one sample, sequenced in a study of T cells after yellow fever vaccination. MiXCR, run by TCRdb on the 5' RACE reads, gives a single entry per CDR3 protein. The sample lists 610,000 or so distinct CDR3 sequences, 9% to 15% occurring once. The sequencing used PBMCs, collected on the day of the yellow fever booster vaccination. The source is a man younger than 45 who received the YFV17D yellow fever vaccine. The CDR3 runs from the conserved cysteine through the conserved F or W. The order of the fields is clone size, CDR3 length, D gene, J gene, V gene, CDR3 DNA, CDR3 protein. A D gene is named only where the DNA matches it firmly. Some rows mark clone size as missing; the rest say once, few, many or name a class of expanded clone.

many	14	NA	TRBJ1-1	TRBV5-1	TGCGCCAGCAACTCGGTGACATCGAACACTGAAGCTTTCTTT	CASNSVTSNTEAFF
few	18	TRBD1	TRBJ1-1	TRBV18	TGTGCCAGCTCACCACCGGGGACAGGGGGTAAGTTGAACACTGAAGCTTTCTTT	CASSPPGTGGKLNTEAFF
few	14	NA	TRBJ1-1	TRBV5-1	TGCGCCAGCCTACGACAGGATTCGGGAACTGAAGCTTTCTTT	CASLRQDSGTEAFF
many	12	NA	TRBJ2-7	TRBV12-3/TRBV12-4	TGTGCCAGCAGTTCTAGTGCAGGAGAGCAGTACTTC	CASSSSAGEQYF
NA	14	NA	TRBJ1-6	TRBV5-1	TGCGCCAGCAGTGTTCAGGGTATCAATTCACCCCTCCACTTT	CASSVQGINSPLHF
NA	13	NA	TRBJ2-1	TRBV5-4	TGTGCCAGCAGCCACGACCGTCCTAATGAGCAGTTCTTC	CASSHDRPNEQFF
NA	15	TRBD2	TRBJ2-1	TRBV5-1	TGCGCCAGCAGCTTGGGTGGGACTAGCGGCATTGAGCAGTTCTTC	CASSLGGTSGIEQFF
many	13	NA	TRBJ1-1	TRBV21-1	TGTGCCAGCAGCAAAAGGGTTAACACTGAAGCTTTCTTT	CASSKRVNTEAFF
NA	17	TRBD2	TRBJ2-1	TRBV12-3/TRBV12-4	TGTACCAGCTGTTTAGCGGCCATAGCGGGAGTCTACAATGAGCAGTTCTTC	CTSCLAAIAGVYNEQFF
NA	14	TRBD1	TRBJ2-5	TRBV2	TGTGCCAGCAGTATCCGGGACAGACAAGAGACCCAGTACTTC	CASSIRDRQETQYF
few	15	TRBD1	TRBJ2-7	TRBV6-1	TGTGCCAGCAGACAACAGGGGCCTGGCTCCTACGAGCAGTACTTC	CASRQQGPGSYEQYF
few	15	NA	TRBJ2-1	TRBV25-1	TGTGCCAGCAGTGTCGGGAGTAGGTCCTACAATGAGCAGTTCTTC	CASSVGSRSYNEQFF
many	11	NA	TRBJ2-7	TRBV5-6	TGTGCCAGCAGTTTAGCGCGGGAGCAGTACTTC	CASSLAREQYF
NA	14	NA	TRBJ1-6	TRBV6-1	TGTGCCAGCAGCGGGGGAAGCCATAATTCACCCCTCCACTTT	CASSGGSHNSPLHF
NA	17	TRBD2	TRBJ2-2	TRBV4-1	TGCGCCAGCAGCCATACTCTAGCGGGAGGACCCTCCGGGGAGCTGTTTTTT	CASSHTLAGGPSGELFF
few	18	NA	TRBJ2-1	TRBV15	TGTGCCACCAGCAGAGGGAGGGGGTCGGCGAGCTCCTACAATGAGCAGTTCTTC	CATSRGRGSASSYNEQFF
NA	12	NA	TRBJ1-2	TRBV6-2/TRBV6-3	TGTGCCAGCAGTTATACAGGACATGGCTACACCTTC	CASSYTGHGYTF
few	13	NA	TRBJ2-5	TRBV29-1	TGCAGCGCCGGAGGGGGGGGTCTGGAGACCCAGTACTTC	CSAGGGGLETQYF
few	15	TRBD2	TRBJ2-7	TRBV4-1	TGCGCCAGCAGCCAAGGGCGGGAGGGGTACTACGAGCAGTACTTC	CASSQGREGYYEQYF
NA	17	NA	TRBJ1-4	TRBV4-3	TGCGCCAGCAGCCAAGTGGGCAGTGGACGGGGTAATGAAAAACTGTTTTTT	CASSQVGSGRGNEKLFF
NA	13	NA	TRBJ2-7	TRBV15	TGTGCCACCACCCAGGGTAACTCCTACGAGCAGTACTTC	CATTQGNSYEQYF
NA	16	NA	TRBJ2-2	TRBV20-1	TGCTGTGCTGCGAGCTGGGGCTACACGAACACCGGGGAGCTGTTTTTT	CCAASWGYTNTGELFF
once	14	TRBD2	TRBJ2-1	TRBV20-1	TGCAGTGCTAGAGTTCGGCGGGAGGCGGGTGAGCAGTTCTTC	CSARVRREAGEQFF
NA	14	NA	TRBJ2-7	TRBV3-1	TGTGCCAGCAGCTCCCTCAGACAAAACTACGAGCAGTACTTC	CASSSLRQNYEQYF
NA	16	TRBD2	TRBJ2-3	TRBV7-9	TGTGCCAGCAGAAAAATTAGCGGGAAAAGCACAGATACGCAGTATTTT	CASRKISGKSTDTQYF
many	12	NA	TRBJ2-3	TRBV7-9	TGTGCCAGCAGCCAATCAGAGGATACGCAGTATTTT	CASSQSEDTQYF
NA	16	NA	TRBJ2-1	TRBV5-4	TGTGCCAGCAGCTCCTCCGGGGCAAGATATTACAATGAGCAGTTCTTC	CASSSSGARYYNEQFF
NA	16	TRBD2	TRBJ2-1	TRBV20-1	TGCAGTGCTACCCTACTAGCGGGAGCTGCCTACAATGAGCAGTTCTTC	CSATLLAGAAYNEQFF
NA	13	NA	TRBJ2-1	TRBV10-3	TGTGCCATCAGTGAAGGCAGGGGCAATCAGCAGTTCTTC	CAISEGRGNQQFF
few	15	NA	TRBJ2-5	TRBV23-1	TGCGCCAGCAGTCAAACCCGGACTGTCGGGTCAGCCCAGTACTTC	CASSQTRTVGSAQYF
few	14	TRBD2	TRBJ2-5	TRBV11-1	TGTGCCAGCAGATTTAGCGGGAGTGTAGAGACCCAGTACTTC	CASRFSGSVETQYF
many	15	TRBD2	TRBJ2-1	TRBV2	TGTGCCAGCAGTGAGTTAAGACTAGCGGAGAATGAGCAGTTCTTC	CASSELRLAENEQFF
few	16	NA	TRBJ2-7	TRBV7-2	TGTGCCAGCAGCTTAAGGGCCCATCCCCTGAACTACGAGCAGTACTTC	CASSLRAHPLNYEQYF
many	14	NA	TRBJ2-5	TRBV5-1	TGCGCCAGCAGCTTCGGTGCCGGGAAAGAGACCCAGTACTTC	CASSFGAGKETQYF
many	15	NA	TRBJ2-1	TRBV7-2	TGTGCCAGCAGCCCGGAGGGGTCTTCCTACAATGAGCAGTTCTTC	CASSPEGSSYNEQFF
NA	13	NA	TRBJ2-1	TRBV20-1	TGCAGTGCTAGGAAGTTTAAGGCTTTTGAGCAGTTCTTC	CSARKFKAFEQFF
many	11	NA	TRBJ2-7	TRBV20-1	TGCAGTGCTAGTTCGGGGAACGAGCAGTACTTC	CSASSGNEQYF
few	15	NA	TRBJ2-6	TRBV10-3	TGTGCCACCCACGGAGGGGGGACTGGGGCCAACGTCCTGACTTTC	CATHGGGTGANVLTF
NA	14	NA	TRBJ2-1	TRBV27	TGTGCCAGCAGAGGAGGGGGCGCTTACAATGAGCAGTTCTTC	CASRGGGAYNEQFF
many	13	TRBD2	TRBJ2-5	TRBV5-1	TGCGCCAGCAGACCTAGCGGGAAGGAGACCCAGTACTTC	CASRPSGKETQYF
few	13	NA	TRBJ2-3	TRBV20-1	TGCAGTTACTCTAACCCTGGGCCGAATACGCAGTATTTT	CSYSNPGPNTQYF
NA	15	NA	TRBJ2-1	TRBV19	TGTGCCAGTAGTATAAGGCAGGACTCCTACAATGAGCAGTTCTTC	CASSIRQDSYNEQFF
few	17	NA	TRBJ1-2	TRBV20-1	TGCAGTGCTAGAGATATAGGGGGAGGACCCTCTGGCTATGGCTACACCTTC	CSARDIGGGPSGYGYTF
once	16	NA	TRBJ1-1	TRBV20-1	TGCTGTGCTAGAGATCCAATGGGATTGGGTGTCACTGAAGCTTTCTTT	CCARDPMGLGVTEAFF
NA	16	TRBD1	TRBJ1-3	TRBV7-2	TGTGCCAGCAGCCCTCGGGACAGGGTAGCTGGAAACACCATATATTTT	CASSPRDRVAGNTIYF
NA	14	NA	TRBJ2-5	TRBV12-3/TRBV12-4	TGTGCCAGCAGTTTCGGTAGGGGATGGGAGACCCAGTACTTC	CASSFGRGWETQYF
few	17	TRBD2	TRBJ2-1	TRBV3-1	TGTGCCAGCAGCCTTCTAGCGGCAGGAGGCTCCTACAATGAGCAGTTCTTC	CASSLLAAGGSYNEQFF